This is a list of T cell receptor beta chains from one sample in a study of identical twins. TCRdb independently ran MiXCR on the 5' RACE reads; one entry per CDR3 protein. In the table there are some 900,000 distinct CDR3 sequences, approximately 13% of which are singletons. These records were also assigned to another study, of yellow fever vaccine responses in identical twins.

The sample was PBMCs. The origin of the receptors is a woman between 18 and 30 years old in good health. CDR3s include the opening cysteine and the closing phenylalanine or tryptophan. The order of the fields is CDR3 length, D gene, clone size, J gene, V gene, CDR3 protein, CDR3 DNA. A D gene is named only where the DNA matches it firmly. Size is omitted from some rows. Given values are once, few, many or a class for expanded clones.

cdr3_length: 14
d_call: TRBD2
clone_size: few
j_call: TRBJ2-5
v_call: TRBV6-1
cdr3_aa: CASRRGGAVETQYF
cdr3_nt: TGTGCCAGCAGACGCGGGGGGGCCGTAGAGACCCAGTACTTC

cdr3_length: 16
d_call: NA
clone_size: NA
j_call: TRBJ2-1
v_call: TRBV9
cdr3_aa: CASSVGPSQGINEQFF
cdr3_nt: TGTGCCAGCAGCGTAGGCCCCTCCCAGGGTATCAATGAGCAGTTCTTC

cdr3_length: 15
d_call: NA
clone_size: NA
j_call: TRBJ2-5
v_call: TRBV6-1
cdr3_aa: CASTAGWERLETQYF
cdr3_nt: TGTGCCAGCACAGCCGGGTGGGAGCGATTAGAGACCCAGTACTTC

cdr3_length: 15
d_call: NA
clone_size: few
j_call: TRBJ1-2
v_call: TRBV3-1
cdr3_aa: CASSQSPGGTDGYTF
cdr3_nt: TGTGCCAGCAGCCAAAGTCCAGGCGGCACCGATGGCTACACCTTC

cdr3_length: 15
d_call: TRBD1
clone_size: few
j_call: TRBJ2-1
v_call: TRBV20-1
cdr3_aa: CSARDQVTGHNEQFF
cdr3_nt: TGCAGTGCTAGAGATCAGGTGACAGGGCACAATGAGCAGTTCTTC

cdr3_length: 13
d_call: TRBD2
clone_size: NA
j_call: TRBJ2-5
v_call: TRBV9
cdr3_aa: CASSPSGTETQYF
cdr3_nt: TGTGCCAGCAGCCCTAGCGGGACAGAGACCCAGTACTTC

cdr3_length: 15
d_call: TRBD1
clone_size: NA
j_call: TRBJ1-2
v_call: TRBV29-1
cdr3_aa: CSAYGGDRVKAGYTF
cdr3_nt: TGCAGCGCTTACGGGGGAGACAGGGTTAAAGCTGGCTACACCTTC

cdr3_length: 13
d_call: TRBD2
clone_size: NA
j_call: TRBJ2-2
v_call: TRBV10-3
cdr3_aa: CAISETSAGELFF
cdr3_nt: TGTGCCATCAGCGAGACTAGCGCCGGGGAGCTGTTTTTT

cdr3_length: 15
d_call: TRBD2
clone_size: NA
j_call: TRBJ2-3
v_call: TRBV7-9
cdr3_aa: CASSFKRGGADTQYF
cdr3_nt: TGTGCCAGCAGCTTCAAGCGGGGTGGGGCAGATACGCAGTATTTT

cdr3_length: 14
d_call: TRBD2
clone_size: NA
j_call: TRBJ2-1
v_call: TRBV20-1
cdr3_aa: CSATGLAEYNEQFF
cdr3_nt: TGCAGTGCTACAGGACTAGCGGAGTACAATGAGCAGTTCTTC

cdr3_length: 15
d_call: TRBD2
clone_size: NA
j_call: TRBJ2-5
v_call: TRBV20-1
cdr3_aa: CSAKPGLAGRETQYF
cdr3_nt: TGCAGTGCTAAACCGGGACTAGCGGGACGGGAGACCCAGTACTTC

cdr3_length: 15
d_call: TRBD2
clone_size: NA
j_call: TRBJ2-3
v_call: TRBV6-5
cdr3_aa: CASRSTSGGTDTQYF
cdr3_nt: TGTGCCAGCAGATCTACTAGCGGGGGGACGGATACGCAGTATTTT

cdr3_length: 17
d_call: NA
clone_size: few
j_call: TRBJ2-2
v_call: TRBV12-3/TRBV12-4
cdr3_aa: CASSPLFADANTGELFF
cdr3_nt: TGTGCCAGCAGCCCTCTTTTCGCGGACGCGAACACCGGGGAGCTGTTTTTT

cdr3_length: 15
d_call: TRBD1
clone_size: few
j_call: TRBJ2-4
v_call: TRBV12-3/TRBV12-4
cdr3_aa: CASSPTGGTKNIQYF
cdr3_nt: TGTGCCAGCAGTCCTACAGGGGGCACCAAAAACATTCAGTACTTC

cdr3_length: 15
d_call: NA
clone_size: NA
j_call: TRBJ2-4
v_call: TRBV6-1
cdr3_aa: CASSPGLLSKNIQYF
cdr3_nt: TGTGCCAGCAGTCCGGGACTTCTGTCCAAAAACATTCAGTACTTC

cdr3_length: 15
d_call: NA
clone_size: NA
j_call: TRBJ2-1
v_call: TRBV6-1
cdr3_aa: CASSLIEDSSNEQFF
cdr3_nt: TGTGCCAGCAGTCTGATTGAGGACAGTTCCAATGAGCAGTTCTTC

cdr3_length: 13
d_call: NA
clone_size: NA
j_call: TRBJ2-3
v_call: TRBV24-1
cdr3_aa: CATSGGVPDTQYF
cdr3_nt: TGTGCCACCAGTGGGGGAGTCCCAGATACGCAGTATTTT

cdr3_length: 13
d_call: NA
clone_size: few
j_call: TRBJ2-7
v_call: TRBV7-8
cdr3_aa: CASSTPLRVGQYF
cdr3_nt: TGTGCCAGCAGCACCCCTCTCAGGGTTGGGCAGTACTTC

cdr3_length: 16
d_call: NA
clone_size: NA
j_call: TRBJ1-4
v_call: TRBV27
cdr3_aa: CASSLGPTRTMEKLFF
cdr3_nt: TGTGCCAGCAGCCTTGGACCCACACGAACCATGGAAAAACTGTTTTTT

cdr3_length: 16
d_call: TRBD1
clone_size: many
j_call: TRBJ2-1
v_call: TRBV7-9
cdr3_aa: CASSFPGQGSYNEQFF
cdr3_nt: TGTGCCAGCAGCTTCCCGGGACAGGGTTCCTACAATGAGCAGTTCTTC

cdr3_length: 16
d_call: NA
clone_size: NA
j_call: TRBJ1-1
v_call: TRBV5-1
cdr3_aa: CASSLDALQGNTEAFF
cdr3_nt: TGCGCCAGCAGCTTGGATGCCCTTCAGGGGAACACTGAAGCTTTCTTT

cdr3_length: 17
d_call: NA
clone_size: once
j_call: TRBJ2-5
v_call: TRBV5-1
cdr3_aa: CASSGRGGLASSETQYF
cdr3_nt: TGCGCCAGCAGCGGGAGGGGGGGCCTAGCTTCTTCGGAGACCCAGTACTTC

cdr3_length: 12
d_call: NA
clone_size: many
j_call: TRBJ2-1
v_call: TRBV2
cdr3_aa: CASIAGLQRPFF
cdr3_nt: TGTGCCAGCATTGCCGGACTACAAAGGCCGTTCTTC

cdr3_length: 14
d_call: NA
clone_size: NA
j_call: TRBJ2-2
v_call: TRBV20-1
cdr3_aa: CSVGGAGYTGELFF
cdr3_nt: TGCAGTGTTGGTGGGGCGGGGTACACCGGGGAGCTGTTTTTT

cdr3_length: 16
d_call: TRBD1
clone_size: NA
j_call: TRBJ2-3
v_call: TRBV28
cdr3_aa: CASSLTARGPTDTQYF
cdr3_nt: TGTGCCAGCAGTTTAACGGCCAGGGGGCCCACAGATACGCAGTATTTT

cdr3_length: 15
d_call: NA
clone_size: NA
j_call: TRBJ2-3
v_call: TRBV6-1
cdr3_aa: CASSPNTGLADTQYF
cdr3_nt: TGTGCCAGCAGTCCAAATACAGGGTTGGCAGATACGCAGTATTTT

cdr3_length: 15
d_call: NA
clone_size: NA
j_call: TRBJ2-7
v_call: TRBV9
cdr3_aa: CASSAGLGALNGQYF
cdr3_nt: TGTGCCAGCAGCGCCGGGTTGGGGGCCTTGAATGGGCAGTACTTC

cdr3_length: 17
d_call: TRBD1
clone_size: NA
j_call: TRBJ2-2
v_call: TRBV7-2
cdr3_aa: CASSLASGQGITGELFF
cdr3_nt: TGTGCCAGCAGCTTAGCGTCGGGACAGGGGATCACCGGGGAGCTGTTTTTT

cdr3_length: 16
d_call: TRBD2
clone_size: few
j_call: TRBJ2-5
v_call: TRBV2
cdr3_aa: CASGGGGSGDQETQYF
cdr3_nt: TGTGCCAGCGGGGGAGGGGGTAGCGGGGACCAAGAGACCCAGTACTTC

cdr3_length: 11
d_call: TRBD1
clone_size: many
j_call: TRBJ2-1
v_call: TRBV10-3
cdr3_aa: CATQGDDEQFF
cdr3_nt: TGTGCCACCCAGGGGGACGATGAGCAGTTCTTC

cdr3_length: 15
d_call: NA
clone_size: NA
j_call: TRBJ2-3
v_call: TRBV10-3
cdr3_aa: CAISDPTRMTDTQYF
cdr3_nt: TGTGCCATCAGTGACCCGACTCGGATGACAGATACGCAGTATTTT

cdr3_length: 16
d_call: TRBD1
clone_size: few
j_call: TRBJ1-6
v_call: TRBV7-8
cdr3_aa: CASSYGQGMRDSPLHF
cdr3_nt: TGTGCCAGCAGCTACGGACAGGGGATGAGGGATTCACCCCTCCACTTT

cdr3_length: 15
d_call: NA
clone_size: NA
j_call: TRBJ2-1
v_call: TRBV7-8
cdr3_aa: CASSPLRGPYNEQFF
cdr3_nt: TGTGCCAGCAGCCCCCTACGAGGCCCTTACAATGAGCAGTTCTTC

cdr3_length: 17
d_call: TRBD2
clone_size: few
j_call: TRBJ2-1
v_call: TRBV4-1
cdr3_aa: CASSQELRLAGYNEQFF
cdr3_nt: TGCGCCAGCAGCCAAGAGTTAAGACTAGCGGGTTACAATGAGCAGTTCTTC

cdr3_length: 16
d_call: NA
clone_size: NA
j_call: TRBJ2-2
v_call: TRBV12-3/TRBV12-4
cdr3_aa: CASTLPGPRGHRELFF
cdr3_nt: TGTGCCAGCACCTTACCGGGACCACGTGGACACCGGGAGCTGTTTTTT

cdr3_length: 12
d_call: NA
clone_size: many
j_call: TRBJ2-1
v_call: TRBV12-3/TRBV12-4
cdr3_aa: CASKILANEQFF
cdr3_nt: TGTGCCAGCAAAATCCTAGCGAATGAGCAGTTCTTC

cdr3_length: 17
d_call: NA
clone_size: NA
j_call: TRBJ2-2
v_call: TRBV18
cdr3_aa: CASSPPIRSSGTGELFF
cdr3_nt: TGTGCCAGCTCACCACCTATCCGGTCCAGTGGCACCGGGGAGCTGTTTTTT